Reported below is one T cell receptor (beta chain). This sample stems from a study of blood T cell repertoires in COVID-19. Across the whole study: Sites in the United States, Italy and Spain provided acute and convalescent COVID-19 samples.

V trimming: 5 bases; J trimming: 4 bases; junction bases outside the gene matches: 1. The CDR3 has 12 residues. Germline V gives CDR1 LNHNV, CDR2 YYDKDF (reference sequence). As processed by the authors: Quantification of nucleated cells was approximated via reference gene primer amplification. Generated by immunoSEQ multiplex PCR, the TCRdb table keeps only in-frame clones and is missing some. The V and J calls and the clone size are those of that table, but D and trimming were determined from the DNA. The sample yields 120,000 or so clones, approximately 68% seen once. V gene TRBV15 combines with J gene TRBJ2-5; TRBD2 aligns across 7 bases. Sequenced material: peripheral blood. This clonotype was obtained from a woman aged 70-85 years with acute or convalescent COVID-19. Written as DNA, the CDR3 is TGTGCCACCAGCTGGGGGGGAGAGACCCAGTACTTC. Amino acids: CATSWGGETQYF.